Listed below are T cell receptor beta chains from one sample, sequenced in a study of T cells after yellow fever vaccination. TCRdb ran MiXCR on the 5' RACE reads and lists one entry per CDR3 protein. Of roughly 180,000 distinct CDR3 sequences detected, roughly 6.2% appear once; the ten largest clones hold approximately 3%. This sample comprised CD4+ T cells sorted from PBMCs, obtained on the day of the first yellow fever vaccination. Receptors were obtained from a man younger than 35 who received the YFV17D yellow fever vaccine. The CDR3 runs from the conserved cysteine through the conserved F or W. A D gene is named only where the DNA matches it firmly. Some rows mark clone size as missing; the rest say once, few, many or name a class of expanded clone.

.	many	TRBV4-1	TRBJ2-1	CASSQVFRGNEQFF	TGCGCCAGCAGCCAAGTTTTCAGGGGAAATGAGCAGTTCTTC
.	many	TRBV29-1	TRBJ2-3	CSVEGSVFYTQYF	TGCAGCGTTGAAGGGTCAGTTTTCTATACGCAGTATTTT
TRBD2	many	TRBV4-2	TRBJ2-5	CASSQEVASGDSQETQYF	TGTGCCAGCAGCCAAGAGGTCGCTAGCGGGGACAGCCAAGAGACCCAGTACTTC
TRBD2	.	TRBV25-1	TRBJ2-5	CASRIIGGAGETQYF	TGTGCCAGCAGGATTATCGGGGGGGCCGGTGAGACCCAGTACTTC
TRBD2	many	TRBV5-6	TRBJ2-5	CASSLRSGGAETQYF	TGTGCCAGCAGCTTGCGCAGCGGGGGAGCGGAGACCCAGTACTTC
TRBD1	.	TRBV11-2	TRBJ1-5	CASSLVRGVGNQPQHF	TGTGCCAGCAGCTTGGTCAGGGGGGTGGGCAATCAGCCCCAGCATTTT
TRBD1	few	TRBV6-1	TRBJ2-1	CASSARDSRGWNEQFF	TGTGCCAGCAGTGCCAGGGACAGCCGAGGTTGGAATGAGCAGTTCTTC
.	.	TRBV12-3/TRBV12-4	TRBJ1-4	CASSFLGTNEKLFF	TGTGCCAGCAGTTTTTTGGGGACTAATGAAAAACTGTTTTTT
TRBD2	few	TRBV10-3	TRBJ2-5	CAITASGGAETQYF	TGTGCCATCACCGCTAGCGGGGGGGCGGAGACCCAGTACTTC
.	many	TRBV15	TRBJ1-2	CATSRGGGGGYTF	TGTGCCACCAGCAGGGGTGGGGGAGGTGGCTACACCTTC
TRBD1	few	TRBV6-2/TRBV6-3	TRBJ2-2	CASSYSKDRGPINTGELFF	TGTGCCAGCAGTTACTCTAAGGACAGGGGGCCAATAAACACCGGGGAGCTGTTTTTT
.	few	TRBV12-3/TRBV12-4	TRBJ2-3	CASIRDAHTDTQYF	TGTGCCAGCATCCGGGACGCCCACACAGATACGCAGTATTTT
.	many	TRBV10-3	TRBJ2-5	CAIGGQAETQYF	TGTGCCATCGGCGGGCAGGCTGAGACCCAGTACTTC